The 29 T cell receptor beta chains below all came from one sample that was sequenced in a study of identical twins. Using its own MiXCR run on the 5' RACE reads, TCRdb lists one record per CDR3 protein. Altogether a few hundred thousand distinct CDR3 sequences are present, around a tenth being singletons, with the ten largest covering roughly 3%. The same specimen was also included in a second study, on yellow fever vaccine responses in identical twins.

Sequenced input: PBMCs. These TCRs come from a woman younger than 35 in good health.

As concerns this clonotype: Given a much more abundant clone one base away, this may be a read error. The chain employs TRBV4-3 and TRBJ2-3; D ambiguous. Germline V lookup: CDR1 LGHNA, CDR2 YSLEER. CDR3 length: 16 residues. The CDR3 DNA follows: TGCTCCAGCAGCCAAGATAAGACACGAGGCACAGATACGCAGTATTTT. This encodes CSSSQDKTRGTDTQYF.

This clonotype was seen a handful of times. The V gene is TRBV27, the J gene TRBJ2-7, with TRBD1 matching over 10 bases. This CDR3 spans 15 amino acids. Germline-derived CDR1 and CDR2 are MNHEY and SMNVEV (reference sequence). The V segment lost 3 bases and the J segment 7 bases; nucleotides outside the gene matches: 9. CDR3: CASSFGGQGNWEQYF. The CDR3 coding sequence is TGTGCCAGCAGTTTCGGGGGACAGGGGAATTGGGAGCAGTACTTC.

This clonotype is a singleton in its sample. The J gene is TRBJ2-2, the V gene TRBV19; D remains unclear. With 7 bases removed from V and 9 bases from J, the gap between germline ends came to 27 bases. Germline CDR1 LNHDA, CDR2 SQIVND (reference sequence). The CDR3 is made up of 17 amino acids. The CDR3 sequence: CASTNPRATAPRRELFF. CDR3 in DNA: TGTGCCAGTACCAACCCCCGGGCCACAGCCCCCCGCCGGGAGCTGTTTTTT.

This clonotype was seen many times. J is TRBJ1-1 and V is TRBV12-3 or TRBV12-4; a weak D match, TRBD1 (5 bases). The V end lost 6 bases, the J end lost 3 bases, and 11 bases lay between the germline ends. The CDR3 runs 13 residues. As DNA, the CDR3 is TGTGCCAGCAGCCCTTTCAGGGACACTGAAGCTTTCTTT. It codes for CASSPFRDTEAFF.

In this sample, this clonotype turned up many times. V and J are TRBV12-3 or TRBV12-4 and TRBJ2-5, with TRBD1 identical over 9 bases. Losses at the gene ends were 4 bases for V and 4 bases for J; bases not matched to a gene: 4. This CDR3 comprises 14 residues. The CDR3 coding sequence is TGTGCCAGCAGTTCTACAGGGGGCCCAGAGACCCAGTACTTC. It codes for CASSSTGGPETQYF.

This clonotype has at least ten counts. This CDR3 reads CSALGLAGGPGNIQYF. The CDR3 nucleotides read TGCAGTGCACTGGGACTAGCGGGAGGGCCGGGAAACATTCAGTACTTC. The chain combines TRBV20-1 with TRBJ2-4, with TRBD2 matching over 16 bases. V shed 6 bases, J shed 6 bases, and the junction held 8 bases outside the gene matches. This CDR3 is 16 amino acids long. The V gene's germline CDR1 is DFQATT and CDR2 SNEGSKA (reference sequence).

This clonotype was seen only a few times. The V gene is TRBV28, the J gene TRBJ2-7; D might be TRBD1 or TRBD2, each matching 5 bases. With 5 bases removed from V and 1 base from J, the gap between germline ends came to 12 bases. The CDR3 totals 14 residues. In germline, CDR1 is MDHEN, CDR2 SYDVKM. The CDR3 region has the DNA TGTGCCAGCAGTCTCAACGGGGCTTCCTACGAGCAGTACTTC. Translating gives CASSLNGASYEQYF.

The V gene is TRBV7-6, the J gene TRBJ2-1, with D unresolved. Germline CDR1 reads SGHVS; CDR2 reads FNYEAQ. The CDR3 length is 13 residues. Trimming cost V 5 bases and J 5 bases, with 10 bases left between them. Here the CDR3 reads CASSRTKDNEQFF. CDR3 DNA: TGTGCCAGCAGCCGCACTAAGGACAATGAGCAGTTCTTC. Filled out from reference TRBV7-6 and TRBJ2-1, the complete variable domain reads GAGVSQSPRYKVTKRGQDVALRCDPISGHVSLYWYRQALGQGPEFLTYFNYEAQQDKSGLPNDRFSAERPEGSISTLTIQRTEQRDSAMYRCASSRTKDNEQFFGPGTRLTVL.

This clonotype was counted between two and nine times. V usage is TRBV20-1 and J usage is TRBJ2-7, with TRBD1 matching 7 bases. The trim removed 6 bases at V and 3 bases at J, leaving 11 bases unmatched. The CDR3 is 14 residues long. Looked up from germline, CDR1 is DFQATT and CDR2 is SNEGSKA (reference sequence). CDR3 DNA: TGCAGTGCGAGGACAGGTTTGGGGCACTACGAGCAGTACTTC. Its protein product is CSARTGLGHYEQYF.

This clonotype was seen at least ten times. The chain has TRBV2 and TRBJ2-7; D perhaps matches TRBD2 (6 bases). Per the germline V gene, CDR1 is SNHLY and CDR2 is FYNNEI. The CDR3 totals 13 residues. V was clipped by 10 bases and J by 1 base, with 14 bases between them. The CDR3 bases are TGTGCCACCCGTGGGGGGAGTTCCTACGAGCAGTACTTC. Amino acids: CATRGGSSYEQYF. Drawing the rest from reference TRBV2 and TRBJ2-7, the complete variable domain is EPEVTQTPSHQVTQMGQEVILRCVPISNHLYFYWYRQILGQKVEFLVSFYNNEISEKSEIFDDQFSVERPDGSNFTLKIRSTKLEDSAMYFCATRGGSSYEQYFGPGTRLTVT.

The rearrangement links TRBV2 to TRBJ2-3, with 8 bases lining up with TRBD1. Germline CDR1 is SNHLY and CDR2 is FYNNEI. This CDR3 has 14 residues. The trim removed 8 bases at V and 6 bases at J, leaving 10 bases unmatched. For the CDR3, the DNA is TGTGCCAGCTCAGGACAGGGTCATTCCGATACGCAGTATTTT. Amino acid sequence: CASSGQGHSDTQYF.

This clonotype was seen more than once but under ten times. This rearrangement joins TRBV7-3 to TRBJ2-2; 11 bases fit TRBD1. Per germline, CDR1 SGHTA and CDR2 FQGTGA. The CDR3 sequence is 15 residues long. The ends lost 7 bases at V and 3 bases at J; junction bases unmatched: 4. The CDR3 region is CASNSGQGDTGELFF. CDR3 nucleotide sequence: TGTGCCAGCAACTCGGGACAGGGGGACACCGGGGAGCTGTTTTTT.

The chain combines TRBV20-1 with TRBJ1-5, with D possibly matching TRBD1 (6 bases). The CDR3 runs to 13 residues. Germline V gives CDR1 DFQATT, CDR2 SNEGSKA (reference sequence). Trimming removed 8 bases from V and 0 bases from J, with 11 bases in between. The CDR3: CSRQENSNQPQHF. The CDR3 nucleotides read TGCAGTAGACAGGAGAATAGCAATCAGCCCCAGCATTTT.

This clonotype has more than one count but fewer than ten. The V call is TRBV12-3 or TRBV12-4, the J call TRBJ2-7, with TRBD2 matching 10 bases. V shed 6 bases and J 4 bases; nucleotides not matched to a gene: 6. This CDR3 is 14 amino acids long. The CDR3 nucleotides read TGTGCCAGCAGAAAACCGACTAGCGGGTACGAGCAGTACTTC. Protein sequence: CASRKPTSGYEQYF.

V and J are TRBV3-1 and TRBJ2-7, with 12 bases fitting TRBD2. Germline loops: CDR1 LGHDT, CDR2 YNNKEL (reference sequence). The CDR3 contains 16 residues. The trim removed 2 bases at V and 1 base at J, leaving 3 bases unmatched. DNA for the CDR3: TGTGCCAGCAGCCAACTAGCGGGAGGGCTTTCCTACGAGCAGTACTTC. This codes for CASSQLAGGLSYEQYF.

This clonotype showed up just a few times. The V and J genes are TRBV5-1 and TRBJ2-1; maybe TRBD2 (5 bases). Deletions cut 5 bases from V and 5 bases from J, with 29 bases between. This CDR3 has 19 amino acids. The germline V gene encodes CDR1 SGHRS and CDR2 YFSETQ. For the CDR3, the DNA is TGCGCCAGCAGGTACGTCTACTTGGCGGACTCGAAGGCCAACAATGAGCAGTTCTTC. It encodes CASRYVYLADSKANNEQFF.

CDR3 region: CASGTGLAVSTDTQYF. CDR3 bases: TGTGCCAGCGGTACGGGACTAGCGGTTAGCACAGATACGCAGTATTTT. The J gene is TRBJ2-3, the V gene TRBV6-2 or TRBV6-3, with TRBD2 matching over 11 bases. V lost 8 bases, J lost 0 bases, and 7 bases stayed unmatched. Germline loops: CDR1 MNHEY, CDR2 SVGEGT. The CDR3 spans 16 residues.

The chain has TRBV27 and TRBJ2-3, with D perhaps TRBD1 (7 bases). Trimming took off 2 bases at V and 3 bases at J, with 15 bases between the two ends. CDR3 size: 16 residues. Germline V gives CDR1 MNHEY, CDR2 SMNVEV (reference sequence). The CDR3 DNA is TGTGCCAGCAGTTTACTCGTGCAGGGGGGAACAGATACGCAGTATTTT. This translates into CASSLLVQGGTDTQYF.

In this sample, this clonotype turned up many times. The chain employs TRBV7-6 and TRBJ1-4, with D possibly matching TRBD1 (5 bases). Per the germline V gene, CDR1 is SGHVS and CDR2 is FNYEAQ. Trimming cost V 0 bases and J 8 bases, with 10 bases left between them. This CDR3 is 14 amino acids long. CDR3 sequence reads: CASSLAEGNEKLFF. CDR3 DNA sequence: TGTGCCAGCAGCTTAGCGGAGGGGAACGAAAAACTGTTTTTT.

This clonotype has just one count. This chain uses TRBV4-3 with TRBJ2-1; D gene uncertain. The germline CDR1 and CDR2 sequences are LGHNA and YSLEER. Trimming took 4 bases from V and 7 from J, leaving 26 bases between them. The CDR3 loop spans 18 amino acids. CDR3 sequence: CASSPEAVLEALRNEQFF. The CDR3 DNA sequence: TGCGCCAGCAGCCCCGAGGCCGTCCTAGAGGCGTTACGGAATGAGCAGTTCTTC.

The chain joins TRBV5-1 to TRBJ2-5; 13 nucleotides align to TRBD2. The germline V gene encodes CDR1 SGHRS and CDR2 YFSETQ. Germline trimming cut 4 bases from V and 0 bases from J; bases unmatched to any gene: 12. The CDR3 runs 19 residues. DNA of the CDR3: TGCGCCAGCAGCATCAGGACTAGCGGGGGACCTAAATACCAAGAGACCCAGTACTTC. Protein product: CASSIRTSGGPKYQETQYF. The full variable domain, with the rest looked up from reference TRBV5-1 and TRBJ2-5, is KAGVTQTPRYLIKTRGQQVTLSCSPISGHRSVSWYQQTPGQGLQFLFEYFSETQRNKGNFPGRFSGRQFSNSRSEMNVSTLELGDSALYLCASSIRTSGGPKYQETQYFGPGTRLLVL.

The V call is TRBV5-6, the J call TRBJ1-6; D gene ambiguous. The germline V and J ends were trimmed by 1 base and 7 bases, with 9 bases remaining between them. This CDR3 spans 14 amino acids. Germline CDR1 reads SGHDT; CDR2 reads YYEEEE. The CDR3 spells CASSLRRRNSPLHF. In DNA, the CDR3 is TGTGCCAGCAGCTTGAGACGGAGGAATTCACCCCTCCACTTT. The entire variable domain, with the rest obtained from reference TRBV5-6 and TRBJ1-6, is as follows: DAGVTQSPTHLIKTRGQQVTLRCSPKSGHDTVSWYQQALGQGPQFIFQYYEEEERQRGNFPDRFSGHQFPNYSSELNVNALLLGDSALYLCASSLRRRNSPLHFGNGTRLTVT.

This clonotype occurred many times. This sequence joins TRBV6-5 and TRBJ2-7, with D uncertain. The germline gives CDR1 MNHEY, CDR2 SVGAGI. Between the trimmed V and J ends, which lost 2 bases and 7 bases, there was a span of 6 bases. The CDR3 totals 11 residues. The CDR3 nucleotides read TGTGCCAGCAGTTACGGCAGGGAGCAGTACTTC. Its protein is CASSYGREQYF.

Many counts were recorded for this clonotype. V usage is TRBV6-5 and J usage is TRBJ2-1; D is perhaps TRBD2 (7 bases). Germline-derived CDR1 and CDR2 are MNHEY and SVGAGI. The CDR3 sequence is 16 residues long. V lost 3 bases and J lost 0, with 12 bases in between. The CDR3 region is CASSYGGGASYNEQFF. DNA of the CDR3: TGTGCCAGCAGTTATGGGGGGGGGGCCTCCTACAATGAGCAGTTCTTC.

This clonotype was seen repeatedly, ten times or more. The CDR3 DNA follows: TGCAGTGCTAGAGTCGAATTCTCAGATACGCAGTATTTT. It codes for CSARVEFSDTQYF. This rearrangement joins TRBV20-1 to TRBJ2-3, with D uncertain. Trimming shortened V by 1 base and J by 4 bases, and 9 bases separated the two germline ends. The length of the CDR3 is 13 residues. Germline CDR1 and CDR2: DFQATT and SNEGSKA (reference sequence).

The rearrangement uses TRBV6-1 and TRBJ2-7; 8 bases align to TRBD1. The germline CDR1 and CDR2 sequences are MNHNS and SASEGT. This CDR3 is built from 14 residues. Unmatched junction bases numbered 4, after V lost 5 bases and J lost 1 base. The CDR3 region is CASSRTGFSYEQYF. CDR3 sequence (DNA): TGTGCCAGCAGTCGGACAGGGTTTTCCTACGAGCAGTACTTC.

This clonotype came up many times. This sequence joins TRBV4-1 and TRBJ2-1; D call uncertain. The CDR3 spans 12 residues. Germline V gene sequence: CDR1 MGHRA, CDR2 YSYEKL. V was pared by 3 bases and J by 5 bases, with 5 bases between. The CDR3 sequence is CASSHQNNEQFF. CDR3 sequence (DNA): TGCGCCAGCAGCCACCAAAACAATGAGCAGTTCTTC.

Only a few counts were recorded for this clonotype. The chain combines TRBV7-2 with TRBJ2-5, with 12 bases fitting TRBD2. Germline assignment: CDR1 SGHTA and CDR2 FQGNSA. V was clipped by 1 base and J by 1 base; unmatched bases: 7. The CDR3 is 18 amino acids. In DNA form, the CDR3 reads TGTGCCAGCAGCTTAGTCGCTAGCGGGGGGGCCGGCCAAGAGACCCAGTACTTC. This translates into CASSLVASGGAGQETQYF.

This clonotype was counted a few times. The rearrangement joins TRBV3-1 to TRBJ2-3; possibly TRBD2 for D (6 bases). There are 16 residues in the CDR3. Germline V gives CDR1 LGHDT, CDR2 YNNKEL (reference sequence). V was pared by 2 bases and J by 0 bases, with 12 bases between. CDR3 amino acids: CASSQPVGTSTDTQYF. DNA for the CDR3: TGTGCCAGCAGCCAACCCGTCGGGACTAGCACAGATACGCAGTATTTT.